These 10 T cell receptor beta chains were sequenced from one sample in a study of response to subunit inactivated influenza vaccine. TCRdb re-called the RT-PCR reads through MiXCR, storing one row per CDR3 protein. The sample carries hundreds of thousands of distinct CDR3 sequences, 15% to 19% recorded once. The specimen comprised PBMCs from blood, sampled roughly 13 days after vaccination. The receptors here all came from a man aged 50-60 years who received an inactivated influenza vaccine.

This sequence joins TRBV12-3 or TRBV12-4 and TRBJ2-3; TRBD1 aligns across 8 bases. V lost 6 bases and J lost 3; bases outside the gene matches: 11. The CDR3 sequence is 16 residues long. CDR3 bases: TGTGCCAGCAGCCCCCCGGACAGGGTGAAGACAGATACGCAGTATTTT. Translation: CASSPPDRVKTDTQYF.

J is TRBJ2-2 and V is TRBV2; 7 nucleotides align to TRBD2. The germline gives CDR1 SNHLY, CDR2 FYNNEI. V was clipped by 8 bases and J by 8 bases; unmatched bases: 8. The CDR3 is made up of 13 amino acids. CDR3 in amino acids: CASQKVREGELFF. DNA of the CDR3: TGTGCCAGCCAAAAGGTGCGGGAGGGGGAGCTGTTTTTT. The full variable domain, its missing parts supplied by reference TRBV2 and TRBJ2-2, is EPEVTQTPSHQVTQMGQEVILRCVPISNHLYFYWYRQILGQKVEFLVSFYNNEISEKSEIFDDQFSVERPDGSNFTLKIRSTKLEDSAMYFCASQKVREGELFFGEGSRLTVL.

This chain uses TRBV7-2 with TRBJ1-1, with D perhaps TRBD1 (5 bases). Trimming left V 1 base short and J 4 bases short, with 13 bases between. CDR3 size: 15 residues. Looked up from germline, CDR1 is SGHTA and CDR2 is FQGNSA. The CDR3 nucleotides are TGTGCCAGCAGCTTAGTAGAGGTGGGGCCCACTGAAGCTTTCTTT. Its protein product is CASSLVEVGPTEAFF.

This clonotype was picked up a small number of times. The chain combines TRBV7-8 with TRBJ2-1; 7 bases are a match to TRBD2. J gave up 5 bases and V 5 bases, and 0 bases lay outside the gene matches. The germline V gene encodes CDR1 SGHVS and CDR2 FQNEAQ. The length of the CDR3 is 12 residues. CDR3 region: CASSGGDNEQFF. CDR3 bases: TGTGCCAGCAGCGGGGGGGACAATGAGCAGTTCTTC.

The rearrangement links TRBV27 to TRBJ1-2; 7 positions agree with TRBD1. V gave up 5 bases and J gave up 8 bases; unmatched junction bases: 8. This CDR3 has 13 residues. Germline V gene data show CDR1 as MNHEY and CDR2 as SMNVEV (reference sequence). The CDR3 spells CASSIGTAGGYTF. The CDR3 region has the DNA TGTGCCAGCAGTATCGGGACAGCGGGGGGCTACACCTTC.

The rearrangement uses TRBV9 and TRBJ2-3, with D unclear. This CDR3 comprises 15 residues. CDR1 SGDLS and CDR2 YYNGEE come from the germline V gene. V was clipped by 0 bases and J by 2 bases, with 10 bases between them. CDR3 loop: CASSVASPNTDTQYF. The CDR3 coding sequence is TGTGCCAGCAGCGTAGCGTCTCCGAACACAGATACGCAGTATTTT. The variable domain in full, completed from reference TRBV9 and TRBJ2-3, reads DSGVTQTPKHLITATGQRVTLRCSPRSGDLSVYWYQQSLDQGLQFLIQYYNGEERAKGNILERFSAQQFPDLHSELNLSSLELGDSALYFCASSVASPNTDTQYFGPGTRLTVL.

The genes are TRBV6-1 and TRBJ1-6, with 10 positions matching TRBD1. CDR3 length equals 15 residues. The germline gives CDR1 MNHNS, CDR2 SASEGT. With V trimmed by 3 bases and J by 7 bases, 3 bases remained unmatched. The CDR3 DNA follows: TGTGCCAGCAGTGACGGACAGGGGGAGAATTCACCCCTCCACTTT. This gives the protein CASSDGQGENSPLHF.

The chain employs TRBV6-2 or TRBV6-3 and TRBJ1-2; D uncertain. The CDR3 consists of 13 residues. V was shortened by 4 bases and J by 4 bases, with 10 bases between the two germline ends. Germline CDR1 MNHEY, CDR2 SVGEGT. The CDR3 here is CASSFQEIYGYTF. The CDR3 nucleotides are TGTGCCAGCAGTTTCCAGGAGATCTATGGCTACACCTTC.

In nucleotides, the CDR3 is TGCAGTGCTACCGACGGGACGGCGGATCAGCCCCAGCATTTT. Translated: CSATDGTADQPQHF. The V and J genes are TRBV20-1 and TRBJ1-5, with a possible D match to TRBD1 (5 bases). V lost 4 bases to trimming and J lost 5 bases, with 15 bases between them. CDR1 and CDR2 (germline): DFQATT, SNEGSKA (reference sequence). CDR3 length: 14 residues.

In its sample, this clonotype was seen many times. The chain recombines TRBV6-5 with TRBJ2-7; 10 bases match TRBD1. V trimming: 2 bases; J trimming: 1 base; junction bases outside the gene matches: 8. This CDR3 has 17 residues. CDR1 MNHEY and CDR2 SVGAGI come from the germline V gene. The DNA for the CDR3 is TGTGCCAGCAGTTACGGTATGCGGGACAGGGGATCCTACGAGCAGTACTTC. It specifies CASSYGMRDRGSYEQYF.